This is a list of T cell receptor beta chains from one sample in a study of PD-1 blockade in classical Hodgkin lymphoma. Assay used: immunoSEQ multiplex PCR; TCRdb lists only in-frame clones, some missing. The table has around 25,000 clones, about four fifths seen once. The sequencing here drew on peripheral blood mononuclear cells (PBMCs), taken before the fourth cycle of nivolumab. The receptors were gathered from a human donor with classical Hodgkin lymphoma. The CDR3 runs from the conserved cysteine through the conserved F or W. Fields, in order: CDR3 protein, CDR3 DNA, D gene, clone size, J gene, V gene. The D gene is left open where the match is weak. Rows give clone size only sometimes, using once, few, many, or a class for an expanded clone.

CDR3 protein: CASSFRLNSNQPQHF
CDR3 DNA: TGTGCCAGCAGCTTCAGGCTAAATAGCAATCAGCCCCAGCATTTT
D gene: -
clone size: few
J gene: TRBJ1-5
V gene: TRBV5-6

CDR3 protein: CASSVDRGLAGSNEQYF
CDR3 DNA: TGTGCCAGCAGCGTTGACCGGGGACTAGCCGGGAGCAACGAGCAGTACTTC
D gene: TRBD2
clone size: -
J gene: TRBJ2-7
V gene: TRBV2

CDR3 protein: CASSLLSSGNTIYF
CDR3 DNA: TGTGCCAGCAGCTTATTATCCTCTGGAAACACCATATATTTT
D gene: -
clone size: -
J gene: TRBJ1-3
V gene: TRBV9

CDR3 protein: CATSRGGYRDRVIGANVLTF
CDR3 DNA: TGTGCCACCAGCAGAGGGGGATACCGGGACAGGGTGATTGGGGCCAACGTCCTGACTTTC
D gene: TRBD1
clone size: -
J gene: TRBJ2-6
V gene: TRBV15

CDR3 protein: CAWSVAGENSPLHF
CDR3 DNA: TGTGCCTGGAGCGTCGCAGGGGAAAATTCACCCCTCCACTTT
D gene: -
clone size: -
J gene: TRBJ1-6
V gene: TRBV30

CDR3 protein: CASSKRILYGYTF
CDR3 DNA: TGTGCCAGTAGTAAGAGGATCCTATATGGCTACACCTTC
D gene: -
clone size: -
J gene: TRBJ1-2
V gene: TRBV19

CDR3 protein: CASSATGGREPQHF
CDR3 DNA: TGCGCCAGCAGCGCAACAGGGGGCAGGGAGCCCCAGCATTTT
D gene: TRBD1
clone size: -
J gene: TRBJ1-5
V gene: TRBV5-1

CDR3 protein: CAWSAAGDLGHYNSPLHF
CDR3 DNA: TGTGCCTGGAGTGCGGCAGGCGACTTAGGGCACTATAATTCACCCCTCCACTTT
D gene: -
clone size: -
J gene: TRBJ1-6
V gene: TRBV30

CDR3 protein: CASSVVPGGSSETQYF
CDR3 DNA: TGTGCCAGCAGCGTAGTGCCAGGGGGGAGTTCAGAGACCCAGTACTTC
D gene: -
clone size: -
J gene: TRBJ2-5
V gene: TRBV9

CDR3 protein: CAASGANYGYTF
CDR3 DNA: TGTGCAGCCTCGGGAGCTAACTATGGCTACACCTTC
D gene: -
clone size: -
J gene: TRBJ1-2
V gene: TRBV19

CDR3 protein: CASSFTVAYEQYF
CDR3 DNA: TGTGCCAGCAGCTTTACGGTTGCCTACGAGCAGTACTTC
D gene: -
clone size: -
J gene: TRBJ2-7
V gene: TRBV5-4

CDR3 protein: CAWSVGILAEAFF
CDR3 DNA: TGTGCCTGGAGTGTAGGGATCTTAGCTGAAGCTTTCTTT
D gene: -
clone size: few
J gene: TRBJ1-1
V gene: TRBV30

CDR3 protein: CASSTLAGENGYTF
CDR3 DNA: TGTGCCAGTAGTACCCTGGCAGGGGAGAATGGCTACACCTTC
D gene: -
clone size: -
J gene: TRBJ1-2
V gene: TRBV19

CDR3 protein: CASSPRGRGRDTQYF
CDR3 DNA: TGTGCCAGCAGCCCCCGGGGCAGGGGGCGGGATACGCAGTATTTT
D gene: TRBD1
clone size: -
J gene: TRBJ2-3
V gene: TRBV7-3

CDR3 protein: CSVSQLPLAGYNEQFF
CDR3 DNA: TGCAGCGTCTCACAACTGCCTCTAGCGGGGTACAATGAGCAGTTCTTC
D gene: TRBD2
clone size: -
J gene: TRBJ2-1
V gene: TRBV29-1

CDR3 protein: CASSFTDTQYF
CDR3 DNA: TGTGCCAGCAGCTTTACAGATACGCAGTATTTT
D gene: -
clone size: -
J gene: TRBJ2-3
V gene: TRBV5-4

CDR3 protein: CASSYFAGMNTEAFF
CDR3 DNA: TGTGCCAGCAGTTACTTCGCAGGGATGAACACTGAAGCTTTCTTT
D gene: -
clone size: -
J gene: TRBJ1-1
V gene: TRBV6-5

CDR3 protein: CSVASGANVLTF
CDR3 DNA: TGCAGCGTTGCTTCGGGGGCCAACGTCCTGACTTTC
D gene: -
clone size: -
J gene: TRBJ2-6
V gene: TRBV29-1

CDR3 protein: CASSEANRVYGYTF
CDR3 DNA: TGTGCCAGCAGTGAAGCCAACAGGGTCTATGGCTACACCTTC
D gene: -
clone size: -
J gene: TRBJ1-2
V gene: TRBV2

CDR3 protein: CASSESTGGRETQYF
CDR3 DNA: TGCGCCAGCAGTGAGTCTACAGGGGGCCGAGAGACCCAGTACTTC
D gene: TRBD1
clone size: -
J gene: TRBJ2-5
V gene: TRBV10-2

CDR3 protein: CASSAQRSTFGYTF
CDR3 DNA: TGTGCCAGCAGTGCCCAGAGGTCGACGTTCGGCTACACCTTC
D gene: -
clone size: -
J gene: TRBJ1-2
V gene: TRBV6-1

CDR3 protein: CASSEVPSGGRF
CDR3 DNA: TGTGCCAGCAGTGAAGTACCCTCGGGGGGCCGCTTC
D gene: -
clone size: -
J gene: TRBJ2-7
V gene: TRBV2

CDR3 protein: CASTMGRDEQYF
CDR3 DNA: TGTGCCAGCACAATGGGGCGGGACGAGCAGTACTTC
D gene: -
clone size: -
J gene: TRBJ2-7
V gene: TRBV13

CDR3 protein: CASSLSPANYGYTF
CDR3 DNA: TGTGCCAGCAGCTTATCCCCAGCTAACTATGGCTACACCTTC
D gene: -
clone size: -
J gene: TRBJ1-2
V gene: TRBV7-8

CDR3 protein: CASSLQALPGRNEQFF
CDR3 DNA: TGCGCCAGCAGCTTGCAGGCCCTCCCGGGGAGGAATGAGCAGTTCTTC
D gene: -
clone size: -
J gene: TRBJ2-1
V gene: TRBV5-1

CDR3 protein: CASSLAQTGALDTDTQYF
CDR3 DNA: TGTGCCAGCAGCTTAGCGCAGACAGGGGCATTGGACACAGATACGCAGTATTTT
D gene: TRBD1
clone size: few
J gene: TRBJ2-3
V gene: TRBV7-9

CDR3 protein: CASSLRASANTGELFF
CDR3 DNA: TGTGCCAGCAGCTTAAGGGCCAGCGCGAACACCGGGGAGCTGTTTTTT
D gene: -
clone size: -
J gene: TRBJ2-2
V gene: TRBV7-8

CDR3 protein: CATGLGSGETQYF
CDR3 DNA: TGTGCCACAGGGCTAGGGAGCGGGGAGACCCAGTACTTC
D gene: -
clone size: -
J gene: TRBJ2-5
V gene: TRBV5-4

CDR3 protein: CAWRARGNTIYF
CDR3 DNA: TGTGCCTGGAGGGCCCGGGGAAACACCATATATTTT
D gene: -
clone size: -
J gene: TRBJ1-3
V gene: TRBV30

CDR3 protein: CASSEVGVSGNTIYF
CDR3 DNA: TGTGCCAGCAGTGAAGTGGGGGTCTCTGGAAACACCATATATTTT
D gene: -
clone size: -
J gene: TRBJ1-3
V gene: TRBV2

CDR3 protein: CASSHQETQYF
CDR3 DNA: TGCGCCAGCAGCCACCAAGAGACCCAGTACTTC
D gene: -
clone size: once
J gene: TRBJ2-5
V gene: TRBV4-1

CDR3 protein: CASSVWPIVDREGSGELFF
CDR3 DNA: TGTGCCAGCAGTGTTTGGCCTATCGTGGACAGGGAGGGATCCGGGGAGCTGTTTTTT
D gene: -
clone size: -
J gene: TRBJ2-2
V gene: TRBV2

CDR3 protein: CASGGTIGETQYF
CDR3 DNA: TGTGCCAGCGGGGGGACTATAGGAGAGACCCAGTACTTC
D gene: TRBD2
clone size: -
J gene: TRBJ2-5
V gene: TRBV5-8

CDR3 protein: CASSFGSYWEKLFF
CDR3 DNA: TGTGCCAGCAGTTTCGGGTCCTATTGGGAAAAACTGTTTTTT
D gene: -
clone size: -
J gene: TRBJ1-4
V gene: TRBV28

CDR3 protein: CASSLPIRGKQETQYF
CDR3 DNA: TGTGCCAGCAGCTTACCCATACGGGGGAAGCAAGAGACCCAGTACTTC
D gene: -
clone size: -
J gene: TRBJ2-5
V gene: TRBV11-2

CDR3 protein: CASSQVPGWSYNEQFF
CDR3 DNA: TGTGCCAGCAGCCAAGTACCAGGATGGTCCTACAATGAGCAGTTCTTC
D gene: -
clone size: few
J gene: TRBJ2-1
V gene: TRBV14

CDR3 protein: CASSLGDGLNTEAFF
CDR3 DNA: TGTGCCAGCTCATTAGGGGACGGACTGAACACTGAAGCTTTCTTT
D gene: -
clone size: -
J gene: TRBJ1-1
V gene: TRBV18